This T cell receptor beta chain was profiled in a study of breast tumors, draining lymph nodes, adjacent tissues. Samples came from axillary lymph nodes draining the breast cancer. MiXCR was run by TCRdb on the multiplex PCR reads, yielding one entry per CDR3 protein. This table holds around 250,000 distinct CDR3 sequences, less than 40% found once. Whole-study findings and limits: Compared with lymph nodes, tumors were less diverse; compared with nontumor tissue, more. Compared with basal-like, luminal-like tumors shared significantly more repertoire with nontumor tissue.

The CDR3 contains 16 residues. The germline CDR1 and CDR2 sequences are SGHDN and FVKESK. As concerns this clonotype: Its specificity is not known. This may be a read error, as it is one base from a much larger clone.

Specimen: axillary lymph node tissue. This clonotype was sampled from a female donor with breast cancer. Some clones in this sample may be carry-over from other donors' samples. The rearrangement uses TRBV14 and TRBJ2-2, with D possibly being TRBD1 or TRBD2 (5 bases each). DNA of the CDR3: TGTGCCAGCAGCCAAGATTCAGGGTCAAGAACCGGGGCGCTGTTTTTT. Its translation is CASSQDSGSRTGALFF. The whole variable domain, filled in from reference TRBV14 and TRBJ2-2, reads EAGVTQFPSHSVIEKGQTVTLRCDPISGHDNLYWYRRVMGKEIKFLLHFVKESKQDESGMPNNRFLAERTGGTYSTLKVQPAELEDSGVYFCASSQDSGSRTGALFFGEGSRLTVL.